Sequencing of this TCR beta chain was carried out in a study of CD8 T cells in ankylosing spondylitis. It was by quantitative 5'-RACE with molecular barcodes that TCR beta libraries were made. TCRdb recomputed calls from the 5' RACE reads with MiXCR, one row per CDR3 protein. Here the sample spans approximately 300,000 distinct CDR3 sequences, roughly 20% being singletons. This CDR3 comprises 11 residues. Trimming removed 3 bases at V and 7 bases at J, with 7 bases between. J is TRBJ2-7 and V is TRBV12-3 or TRBV12-4; D is unclear. The clonotype was recovered from a male donor with ankylosing spondylitis or in good health (not recorded which). The sequenced material came from blood, either unsorted or a sorted T cell fraction (not recorded which). The CDR3 here is CASSFVGEQYV. The CDR3 nucleotides read TGTGCCAGCAGTTTCGTGGGAGAGCAGTACGTC.